Shown below are 13 T cell receptor beta chains from a single sample sequenced in a study of technical replicates of blood from several donors. Produced via immunoSEQ multiplex PCR; TCRdb's table is partial and in-frame only. In the table there are tens of thousands of clones, roughly 92% of which are singletons. The specimen was T cells isolated from PBMCs. All receptors come from a human donor in good health.

The chain recombines TRBV7-8 with TRBJ1-1; D gene ambiguous. Germline lookup yields CDR1 SGHVS and CDR2 FQNEAQ. Trimming removed 1 base at V and 4 bases at J, with 10 bases between. The length of the CDR3 is 14 residues. The CDR3 DNA sequence: TGTGCCAGCAGCTTAGGGGGTAGCGGCACTGAAGCTTTCTTT. It is translated as CASSLGGSGTEAFF.

The rearrangement uses TRBV27 and TRBJ1-5; a possible D gene is TRBD1 (6 bases). V shed 6 bases and J shed 1 base, with 13 bases lying between them. Germline loops: CDR1 MNHEY, CDR2 SMNVEV (reference sequence). This CDR3 comprises 15 residues. Here the CDR3 DNA reads TGTGCCAGCAGCCCAGGGGTAGGAAGCAATCAGCCCCAGCATTTT. Translated: CASSPGVGSNQPQHF.

The V gene is TRBV29-1, the J gene TRBJ1-1; 7 positions agree with TRBD1. Germline trimming cut 8 bases from V and 10 bases from J; bases unmatched to any gene: 7. CDR1 is SQVTM, CDR2 ANQGSEA, per germline. CDR3 length equals 10 residues. The CDR3 bases are TGCAGCTTTCGACAGGGAGTAGCTTTCTTT. Its translation: CSFRQGVAFF.

The J gene is TRBJ2-3, the V gene TRBV6-6; 8 bases line up with TRBD2. Germline V lookup: CDR1 MNHNY, CDR2 SVGAGI (reference sequence). The V gene end was trimmed by 4 bases and the J gene end by 5 bases; junction bases not matched to a gene: 2. The CDR3 contains 13 residues. The CDR3, as DNA: TGTGCCAGCAGTTCCCTAGCGGGAGATACGCAGTATTTT. It specifies CASSSLAGDTQYF.

Here the CDR3 reads CASSSWDRVYEQYF. CDR3 DNA: TGTGCCAGCAGTTCTTGGGACAGGGTCTACGAGCAGTACTTC. The chain carries TRBV6-5 and TRBJ2-7, with TRBD1 matching over 9 bases. The germline V gene encodes CDR1 MNHEY and CDR2 SVGAGI. The trim removed 4 bases at V and 3 bases at J, leaving 4 bases unmatched. The CDR3 is 14 residues long.

CDR3 loop: CASSSNNWYQETQYF. CDR3 nucleotide sequence: TGTGCCAGCAGCTCAAATAACTGGTACCAAGAGACCCAGTACTTC. The V and J genes are TRBV11-3 and TRBJ2-5; no clear D gene. Germline V gene data show CDR1 as SGHNT and CDR2 as YENEEA. The CDR3 is 15 residues long. Trimming took off 4 bases at V and 0 bases at J, with 12 bases between the two ends.

The chain links TRBV6-5 to TRBJ1-1; 8 positions agree with TRBD1. V was clipped by 2 bases and J by 4 bases; unmatched bases: 3. In germline, CDR1 is MNHEY, CDR2 SVGAGI. The CDR3 runs to 14 residues. The CDR3 DNA sequence: TGTGCCAGCAGTTACGTCAGGGGGCTCACTGAAGCTTTCTTT. This encodes CASSYVRGLTEAFF.

As for this clone: A junction boundary mismatches the germline segment, possibly from a read error. The CDR3 DNA is TGTGCTAGCAGCCCCCAGGTGGGGGGAGAGACCCAGTACTTC. As protein: CASSPQVGGETQYF. The chain combines TRBV7-7 with TRBJ2-5; a weak D match, TRBD2 (6 bases). CDR3 length: 14 amino acids. CDR1 is SSHAT, CDR2 FNYEAQ, per germline (reference sequence).

The genes are TRBV15 and TRBJ1-1; possibly TRBD1 for D (5 bases). CDR3 length: 13 residues. V was cut by 8 bases and J by 4 bases, with 14 bases left in between. Germline V gene lookup returns CDR1 LNHNV and CDR2 YYDKDF (reference sequence). The CDR3 sequence is CATGPGGGTEAFF. CDR3 nucleotide sequence: TGTGCCACCGGACCTGGGGGAGGCACTGAAGCTTTCTTT.

This rearrangement joins TRBV5-6 to TRBJ1-2; 9 bases line up with TRBD1. CDR1 and CDR2 from the germline V gene are SGHDT and YYEEEE. V lost 3 bases, J lost 4 bases, and 10 bases stayed unmatched. This CDR3 has 16 residues. The CDR3 is CASSSWAQTGGYGYTF. CDR3 sequence (DNA): TGTGCCAGCAGCTCCTGGGCACAGACAGGGGGCTATGGCTACACCTTC.

The chain joins TRBV15 to TRBJ1-1; D is undetermined. The V and J ends lost 1 base and 5 bases respectively, with 8 bases between them. Germline V gene data show CDR1 as LNHNV and CDR2 as YYDKDF (reference sequence). The CDR3 totals 13 residues. CDR3 nucleotides: TGTGCCACCAGCAGAGCGACACGGACTGAAGCTTTCTTT. Its translation: CATSRATRTEAFF.

The J gene is TRBJ2-1, the V gene TRBV21-1; TRBD2 is the table's D call, not checked against the DNA. TRBV21-1 is shown as a pseudogene. The CDR3 has 16 amino acids. The CDR3 nucleotides read TGTGCCAGCAGCGCCCGAGCGGGAGGGCCAAACGATGAGCAGTTCTTC. It translates to CASSARAGGPNDEQFF.

The V gene is TRBV9, the J gene TRBJ2-1; D possibly corresponds to TRBD2 (5 bases). This CDR3 contains 15 residues. V lost 0 bases, J lost 0 bases, and 7 bases lay in between. CDR1 is SGDLS and CDR2 is YYNGEE in the germline V gene. The CDR3 region has the DNA TGTGCCAGCAGCGTAGCCCGGGGCTCCTACAATGAGCAGTTCTTC. This sequence encodes CASSVARGSYNEQFF.